The clone carrying this T cell receptor beta chain has ten or more counts. The antigen is not known. This beta chain is a stray sequence in a library constructed for alpha chains; its clone size is not meaningful. This record comes from a study of spatial heterogeneity in lung cancer. Turning to the study itself: Mean representation of each unique TCR and UMI combination in the raw reads exceeded eight occurrences.

Study-wide findings and caveats: Relative to follow-up, resection was when ubiquitous expanded tumor TCRs appeared more in blood.

Using its own MiXCR run on the 5' RACE reads, TCRdb lists one record per CDR3 protein. The data contain some 8,600 distinct CDR3 sequences, about 4.6% of them singletons. V was cut by 1 base and J by 6 bases, with 18 bases left in between. The germline V gene has CDR1 DFQATT and CDR2 SNEGSKA (reference sequence). This CDR3 has 15 residues. Noted time point: sample taken at primary tumor resection. Tumor, nontumor lung or frozen PBMC supplied whole RNA, sequenced without sorting. Samples were obtained from some 72 donors, all untreated early-stage non-small cell lung cancer patients. This clonotype was sampled from a male donor with early-stage non-small cell lung cancer. The sample consisted of PBMCs, taken at surgery. This chain uses TRBV20-1 with TRBJ1-2; possible D gene TRBD1, 6 bases. The CDR3 DNA reads as TGCAGTGCTAGAGCATCACCGGGGGGCGCAGATGGCTACACCTTC. Residues: CSARASPGGADGYTF.